This passage covers 26 T cell receptor beta chains from one sample sequenced in a study of CD8 T cells in Susac syndrome. Random hexamers were used to reverse transcribe an amount of roughly 0.45 to 1 ug RNA. TCRdb used MiXCR to reprocess the immunoSEQ multiplex PCR reads, holding one entry per CDR3 protein. The repertoire includes a few hundred thousand distinct CDR3 sequences, around 93% of them detected once, and around 0.15% sits in the top ten. The sequencing input was CD4+ T cells from PBMCs. Receptors were obtained from a human donor with Susac syndrome.

This chain joins TRBV6-2 or TRBV6-3 and TRBJ2-6; 11 bases fit TRBD1. V lost 2 bases, J lost 1 base, and 4 bases stayed unmatched. Germline CDR1 is MNHEY and CDR2 is SVGEGT. The CDR3 length is 18 residues. The chain's CDR3 is CASSYKGQGASGANVLTF. CDR3 coding DNA: TGTGCCAGCAGTTACAAAGGACAGGGGGCGTCTGGGGCCAACGTCCTGACTTTC.

The chain links TRBV20-1 to TRBJ1-5; tentative D call: TRBD1 (5 bases). The CDR3 consists of 16 residues. V was pared by 0 bases and J by 2 bases, with 14 bases between. CDR1 and CDR2 (germline): DFQATT, SNEGSKA (reference sequence). The CDR3 is CSARDVRGEGNQPQHF. The CDR3 DNA sequence: TGCAGTGCTAGAGATGTGCGGGGGGAAGGCAATCAGCCCCAGCATTTT.

This clonotype was observed a single time. The rearrangement uses TRBV7-8 and TRBJ2-1, with TRBD1 matching 10 bases. Germline-derived CDR1 and CDR2 are SGHVS and FQNEAQ. The J segment lost 6 bases and the V segment lost 6 bases, leaving 8 bases of the junction unmatched. The CDR3 contains 15 residues. DNA of the CDR3: TGTGCCAGCAGACTGACAGGGGGCAGATCCAATGAGCAGTTCTTC. It yields the protein CASRLTGGRSNEQFF.

The chain has TRBV19 and TRBJ1-5; D gene unclear. Trimming took 4 bases from V and 5 from J, leaving 21 bases between them. This CDR3 has 17 amino acids. Germline V gene data show CDR1 as LNHDA and CDR2 as SQIVND (reference sequence). CDR3 coding DNA: TGTGCCAGTAGTAAGCGTATTACGGGATCCAACCATCAGCCCCAGCATTTT. It is translated as CASSKRITGSNHQPQHF. Using reference TRBV19 and TRBJ1-5 for the parts outside the CDR3, the full variable domain is DGGITQSPKYLFRKEGQNVTLSCEQNLNHDAMYWYRQDPGQGLRLIYYSQIVNDFQKGDIAEGYSVSREKKESFPLTVTSAQKNPTAFYLCASSKRITGSNHQPQHFGDGTRLSIL.

The V and J genes are TRBV11-2 and TRBJ2-3; TRBD2 aligns across 16 bases. This CDR3 contains 18 residues. Trimming took 5 bases from V and 9 from J; bases not matched to a gene: 14. Looked up from germline, CDR1 is SGHAT and CDR2 is FQNNGV. The CDR3 nucleotides are TGTGCCAGCAGCCCGCGCGGAGGGACTAGCGGGGGGGGTCAAACGCAGTATTTT. It specifies CASSPRGGTSGGGQTQYF.

This chain joins TRBV6-2 or TRBV6-3 and TRBJ1-1, with unresolved D. Trimming stripped 6 bases from V and 0 bases from J, with 17 bases between. Germline V CDR1 and CDR2: MNHEY, SVGEGT. The CDR3 consists of 16 residues. The CDR3: CASRPNSGYMNTEAFF. For the CDR3, the DNA is TGTGCCAGCAGGCCAAACTCCGGTTACATGAACACTGAAGCTTTCTTT.

The chain combines TRBV7-3 with TRBJ2-1; D might be TRBD1 or TRBD2, each matching 5 bases. V lost 5 bases to trimming and J lost 5 bases, with 16 bases between them. The CDR3 has 15 residues. The germline gives CDR1 SGHTA, CDR2 FQGTGA. The CDR3 is CASSLTGTANNEQFF. In DNA, the CDR3 is TGTGCCAGCAGCCTTACCGGGACCGCTAACAATGAGCAGTTCTTC.

This chain connects TRBV7-6 to TRBJ2-3, with 9 nucleotides matching TRBD1. V dropped 6 bases and J dropped 5; count of bases not matched to a gene: 18. This CDR3 has 18 residues. CDR1 is SGHVS and CDR2 is FNYEAQ in the germline V gene. The CDR3 bases are TGTGCCAGCAGTCCAACACACCGGGACAGGGTTTTCCGAGATACGCAGTATTTT. Protein sequence: CASSPTHRDRVFRDTQYF.

This chain uses TRBV2 with TRBJ2-7, with a weak D call TRBD1 (7 bases). The CDR3 is 12 residues long. Germline CDR1 and CDR2: SNHLY and FYNNEI. The germline V and J ends were trimmed by 8 bases and 7 bases, with 15 bases remaining between them. CDR3 residues: CASAEQGREQYF. CDR3 sequence (DNA): TGTGCCAGCGCGGAACAGGGGAGGGAGCAGTACTTC.

V is TRBV3-1 and J is TRBJ1-5; 7 bases align to TRBD1. Germline values: CDR1 LGHDT, CDR2 YNNKEL (reference sequence). This CDR3 region has 15 residues. V lost 1 base to trimming and J lost 7 bases; unmatched junction nucleotides: 7. The CDR3 DNA is TGTGCCAGCAGCCAAGGCCGGGACAGCTACCAGCCCCAGCATTTT. Translated, it gives CASSQGRDSYQPQHF.

The chain carries TRBV4-1 and TRBJ2-1, with D possibly matching TRBD1 (6 bases). Between the trimmed V and J ends, which lost 0 bases and 0 bases, there was a span of 12 bases. The CDR3 covers 17 residues. CDR1 is MGHRA and CDR2 is YSYEKL in the germline V gene. The CDR3 bases are TGCGCCAGCAGCCAAGAGGGTTCGGGACACTCCTACAATGAGCAGTTCTTC. Translated, it gives CASSQEGSGHSYNEQFF.

The CDR3 DNA is TGCAGTGCCCCGGAGCTAGCGATTAGCACAGATACGCAGTATTTT. This sequence encodes CSAPELAISTDTQYF. The chain combines TRBV20-1 with TRBJ2-3, with D possibly matching TRBD2 (6 bases). Germline V CDR1 and CDR2: DFQATT, SNEGSKA (reference sequence). There are 15 residues in the CDR3. With 6 bases removed from V and 0 bases from J, the gap between germline ends came to 16 bases.

The V gene is TRBV24-1, the J gene TRBJ2-5; D may be TRBD2 (6 bases). The CDR3 has 14 amino acids. CDR1 and CDR2 (germline): KGHDR, SFDVKD. Trimming took off 4 bases at V and 1 base at J, with 9 bases between the two ends. CDR3 region: CATSEGRPQETQYF. CDR3 nucleotides: TGTGCCACCAGTGAAGGGAGGCCCCAAGAGACCCAGTACTTC.

The chain employs TRBV7-2 and TRBJ2-1; D ambiguous. V shed 5 bases and J shed 7 bases, with 12 bases lying between them. Germline assignment: CDR1 SGHTA and CDR2 FQGNSA. CDR3 length: 13 residues. CDR3 in amino acids: CASSPMGLNEQFF. The CDR3 bases are TGTGCCAGCAGCCCGATGGGTTTAAATGAGCAGTTCTTC.

This rearrangement joins TRBV7-2 to TRBJ2-5; 9 bases match TRBD1. The junction had 10 bases not matched to a gene; V was cut back by 4 bases and J by 1 base. The CDR3 loop spans 17 amino acids. Germline CDR1 is SGHTA and CDR2 is FQGNSA. As DNA, the CDR3 is TGTGCCAGCAGCTACGAACCTAGGACAGGGGTCCAAGAGACCCAGTACTTC. Translated: CASSYEPRTGVQETQYF.

The CDR3 nucleotides are TGTGCCAGCAGTGACCGGGACAGGGGCCCCTACGAGCAGTACTTC. Translation gives CASSDRDRGPYEQYF. The rearrangement uses TRBV6-5 and TRBJ2-7; TRBD1 agrees at 10 bases. The CDR3 consists of 15 residues. Germline V gene data show CDR1 as MNHEY and CDR2 as SVGAGI. The ends lost 5 bases at V and 2 bases at J; junction bases unmatched: 6.

The chain uses TRBV15 and TRBJ2-5; unclear D gene. The germline CDR1 and CDR2 sequences are LNHNV and YYDKDF (reference sequence). The V end lost 0 bases, the J end lost 5 bases, and 10 bases lay between the germline ends. The CDR3 is made up of 14 amino acids. In DNA, the CDR3 is TGTGCCACCAGCAGAGATCATGGTGGGGAGACCCAGTACTTC. It specifies CATSRDHGGETQYF.

The V call is TRBV20-1, the J call TRBJ2-7; D is unresolved. This CDR3 comprises 14 residues. Trimming stripped 0 bases from V and 3 bases from J, with 12 bases between. Germline CDR1 DFQATT, CDR2 SNEGSKA (reference sequence). The CDR3 sequence: CSARDLRSSYEQYF. The CDR3 region has the DNA TGCAGTGCTAGAGATCTTCGTTCCAGCTACGAGCAGTACTTC.

This clonotype appeared once. The J gene is TRBJ1-2, the V gene TRBV10-3; 8 nucleotides agree with TRBD1. Germline values: CDR1 ENHRY, CDR2 SYGVKD. The CDR3 length is 13 residues. The junction had 3 bases not matched to a gene; V was cut back by 3 bases and J by 6 bases. Here the CDR3 DNA reads TGTGCCATCAGTGAAGGACAGGGCCATGGCTACACCTTC. It yields the protein CAISEGQGHGYTF.

The gene calls are TRBV5-1 and TRBJ1-1; 7 nucleotides line up with TRBD1. The V and J ends lost 3 bases and 1 base, in that order; junction bases with no gene match: 9. The CDR3 length is 16 residues. Germline V gene data show CDR1 as SGHRS and CDR2 as YFSETQ. CDR3 sequence: CASSSSGTGANTEAFF. The CDR3 DNA follows: TGCGCCAGCAGCTCTTCTGGAACAGGGGCGAACACTGAAGCTTTCTTT.

The V gene is TRBV3-1, the J gene TRBJ1-2; unclear D gene. From germline, CDR1 is LGHDT and CDR2 YNNKEL (reference sequence). CDR3 length equals 13 residues. V dropped 3 bases and J dropped 5 bases, with 10 bases sitting between them. This CDR3 is CASSHDLLYGYTF. The DNA of the CDR3 is TGTGCCAGCAGCCATGATTTGCTATATGGCTACACCTTC. Full variable domain (outside the CDR3, taken from reference TRBV3-1 and TRBJ1-2): DTAVSQTPKYLVTQMGNDKSIKCEQNLGHDTMYWYKQDSKKFLKIMFSYNNKELIINETVPNRFSPKSPDKAHLNLHINSLELGDSAVYFCASSHDLLYGYTFGSGTRLTVV.

V is TRBV12-3 or TRBV12-4 and J is TRBJ1-5; weak D call: TRBD1 (6 bases). Between the trimmed V and J ends, which lost 5 bases and 4 bases, there was a span of 12 bases. There are 14 residues in the CDR3. CDR3 coding DNA: TGTGCCAGCAGTGCAGGGGACACTAATCAGCCCCAGCATTTT. Translated, it gives CASSAGDTNQPQHF.

This clonotype was seen only a few times. One junction end disagrees with the germline gene, perhaps due to a read error. V gene TRBV20-1 combines with J gene TRBJ2-5; tentative D call: TRBD2 (5 bases). The CDR3 is made up of 13 amino acids. Germline lookup yields CDR1 DFQATT and CDR2 SNEGSKA (reference sequence). CDR3 sequence (DNA): TGCAGTGCTAGAGAAACTAGAACGGAGACCCAGTATTTC. Translated, it gives CSARETRTETQYF.

The chain employs TRBV11-2 and TRBJ1-2; D is perhaps TRBD1 (5 bases). The CDR3 spans 14 residues. The V end lost 1 base, the J end lost 7 bases, and 13 bases lay between the germline ends. The germline V gene has CDR1 SGHAT and CDR2 FQNNGV. Written as DNA, the CDR3 is TGTGCCAGCAGCTTAGGGGCCCAGGGTTTTGGCTACACCTTC. Protein product: CASSLGAQGFGYTF.

V is TRBV7-9 and J is TRBJ1-2; 9 nucleotides match TRBD1. The length of the CDR3 is 15 residues. Germline CDR1 SEHNR, CDR2 FQNEAQ (reference sequence). The junction had 8 bases not matched to a gene; V was cut back by 5 bases and J by 4 bases. The CDR3 DNA follows: TGTGCCAGCAGCCGGGGACAGGGAGGAACCTATGGCTACACCTTC. This codes for CASSRGQGGTYGYTF.

J is TRBJ1-2 and V is TRBV30; no firm D call. Germline loops: CDR1 GTSNPN, CDR2 SVGIG (reference sequence). V was trimmed by 3 bases and J by 6 bases, leaving 14 bases between them. The CDR3 has 13 amino acids. CDR3 loop: CAWSSWRRNGYTF. The CDR3 DNA follows: TGTGCCTGGAGCTCGTGGCGCCGAAATGGCTACACCTTC.